Listed here are 10 T cell receptor beta chains from one sample, sequenced in a study of blood T cells in healthy people across ages (dated by TCRdb to between 2015 and 2016). Receptor libraries were prepared by 5' RACE. TCRdb names Illumina HiSeq 2500 as the instrument used. A second PCR of about 6 to 11 cycles was run with a J-beta primer mix and a sample-barcoded 5' primer. TCRdb reran the public reads through fastp at Q25 and MiXCR, keeping productive beta chains. Rows are combined by CDR3 protein, so each entry shows the most common genes and DNA. This sample comprises about 1.4 million distinct CDR3 sequences, roughly 59% of them detected only once. 6.5% to 8.5% of the sample belongs to the ten largest clones. Sequenced: blood. The receptors shown here come from a man aged 18-30 years in good health.

There are a few counts of this clonotype. This chain links TRBV25-1 with TRBJ1-2; 9 bases are shared with TRBD1. With V trimmed by 6 bases and J by 5 bases, 7 bases remained unmatched. CDR3 length: 14 amino acids. CDR1 and CDR2 (germline): MGHDK, SYGVNS. The DNA for the CDR3 is TGTGCCAGCAGGGGACAGGGCCTAAATTATGGCTACACCTTC. It translates to CASRGQGLNYGYTF.

This chain links TRBV25-1 with TRBJ1-5; tentatively, D is TRBD1 (6 bases). The ends were cut back, 8 bases at V and 7 bases at J, with 12 bases in the middle. CDR1 and CDR2 (germline): MGHDK, SYGVNS. This CDR3 has 12 residues. The CDR3 here is CASQTGNQPQHF. CDR3 sequence (DNA): TGTGCCAGCCAAACAGGGAACCAGCCCCAGCATTTT.

The chain carries TRBV5-1 and TRBJ2-1; 9 positions agree with TRBD1. Losses at the gene ends were 1 base for V and 12 bases for J; bases not matched to a gene: 11. This CDR3 has 15 residues. CDR1 and CDR2 (germline): SGHRS, YFSETQ. The CDR3 nucleotides are TGCGCCAGCAGCTTGCGGGGGACAGGGTTCGATGGGCAGTTCTTC. This encodes CASSLRGTGFDGQFF.

This clonotype has just a few counts. V and J are TRBV7-8 and TRBJ2-5; D is possibly TRBD2 (6 bases). With the DNA end fitting TRBJ2-7 better, the J assignment may be wrong. The CDR3 runs to 15 residues. Germline CDR1 and CDR2: SGHVS and FQNEAQ. DNA of the CDR3: TGTGCCAGCAGCTTAGGAAGGAGGGGAGCGTACGAGCAGTACTTC. This gives the protein CASSLGRRGAYEQYF.

Only a few counts were recorded for this clonotype. The rearrangement links TRBV4-1 to TRBJ2-3, with 7 bases matching TRBD1. The V and J ends lost 5 bases and 5 bases, in that order; junction bases with no gene match: 7. CDR1 MGHRA and CDR2 YSYEKL come from the germline V gene. CDR3 size: 14 residues. The chain's CDR3 is CASSDTGVEDTQYF. As DNA, the CDR3 is TGCGCCAGCAGCGATACAGGGGTGGAAGATACGCAGTATTTT.

This chain links TRBV11-2 with TRBJ2-5; 7 positions match TRBD1. The CDR3 is made up of 12 amino acids. CDR1 is SGHAT and CDR2 is FQNNGV in the germline V gene. V shed 10 bases, J shed 1 base, and the junction held 3 bases outside the gene matches. DNA of the CDR3: TGTGCCACCAGGGGGTCCCAAGAGACCCAGTACTTC. Its protein product is CATRGSQETQYF.

The V gene is TRBV30, the J gene TRBJ1-1; D is ambiguous. This CDR3 is built from 13 residues. CDR1 GTSNPN and CDR2 SVGIG come from the germline V gene (reference sequence). V lost 7 bases to trimming and J lost 0 bases, with 12 bases between them. The CDR3 sequence: CASEQNMNTEAFF. As DNA, the CDR3 is TGTGCCTCCGAACAGAATATGAACACTGAAGCTTTCTTT. Full variable domain (rest looked up from reference TRBV30 and TRBJ1-1): SQTIHQWPATLVQPVGSPLSLECTVEGTSNPNLYWYRQAAGRGLQLLFYSVGIGQISSEVPQNLSASRPQDRQFILSSKKLLLSDSGFYLCASEQNMNTEAFFGQGTRLTVV.

This clonotype was picked up a small number of times. The J gene is TRBJ2-7, the V gene TRBV4-1; a possible D gene is TRBD1 (5 bases). The CDR3 runs 14 residues. Per the germline V gene, CDR1 is MGHRA and CDR2 is YSYEKL. Trimming removed 1 base from V and 3 bases from J, with 10 bases in between. CDR3 amino acids: CASSQGTQVYEQYF. CDR3 coding DNA: TGCGCCAGCAGCCAAGGGACACAGGTCTACGAGCAGTACTTC.

V usage is TRBV29-1 and J usage is TRBJ1-1; D may be TRBD1 (6 bases). The length of the CDR3 is 16 residues. V lost 1 base, J lost 7 bases, and 22 bases lay in between. Germline V gene data show CDR1 as SQVTM and CDR2 as ANQGSEA. The CDR3 coding sequence is TGCAGCGTTGAAGTGGCATCGTCGGGACATCACGGTGAAGCTTTCTTT. Its translation is CSVEVASSGHHGEAFF. Full variable domain (remainder filled in from reference TRBV29-1 and TRBJ1-1): SAVISQKPSRDICQRGTSLTIQCQVDSQVTMMFWYRQQPGQSLTLIATANQGSEATYESGFVIDKFPISRPNLTFSTLTVSNMSPEDSSIYLCSVEVASSGHHGEAFFGQGTRLTVV.

The chain links TRBV6-2 or TRBV6-3 to TRBJ2-1, with D perhaps matching TRBD1 (5 bases). This CDR3 has 12 amino acids. V lost 6 bases and J 7 bases, leaving 10 bases between the germline ends. Germline CDR1 MNHEY, CDR2 SVGEGT. As DNA, the CDR3 is TGTGCCAGCAGGGCCCAGGGAAATGAGCAGTTCTTC. The encoded protein is CASRAQGNEQFF.